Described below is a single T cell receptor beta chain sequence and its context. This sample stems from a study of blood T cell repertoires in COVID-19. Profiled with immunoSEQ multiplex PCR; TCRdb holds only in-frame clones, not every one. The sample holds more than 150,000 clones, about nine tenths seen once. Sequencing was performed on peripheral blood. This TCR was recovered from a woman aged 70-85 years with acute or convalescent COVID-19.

The CDR3 protein is CSASLGQGRKTQYF. The DNA for the CDR3 is TGCAGTGCTAGTTTGGGACAGGGGCGGAAGACCCAGTACTTC. This chain uses TRBV20-1 with TRBJ2-5; TRBD1 matches 10 bases. Trimming took 3 bases from V and 6 from J; bases not matched to a gene: 7. This CDR3 has 14 amino acids. The germline V gene has CDR1 DFQATT and CDR2 SNEGSKA (reference sequence).